Following are 24 T cell receptor beta chains from one sample sequenced in a study of long-term antiretroviral therapy in people with HIV. Survey-level resolution applied to immunoSEQ assay v3.0. The assay was immunoSEQ multiplex PCR, and TCRdb's table has in-frame clones only and misses some. The sample carries 15,000 to 20,000 clones, around 89% recorded once. The sequences come from unsorted PBMCs, collected 4.2 years after starting antiretroviral therapy. The origin of the receptors is a man aged 45-65 years with HIV.

The genes are TRBV9 and TRBJ2-1; the match to TRBD1 covers 9 bases. V lost 3 bases and J lost 7; bases outside the gene matches: 8. Germline V lookup: CDR1 SGDLS, CDR2 YYNGEE. The CDR3 covers 15 residues. The CDR3 sequence: CASSAPGQGRNEQFF. CDR3 DNA sequence: TGTGCCAGCAGCGCCCCGGGACAGGGCCGTAATGAGCAGTTCTTC.

The chain employs TRBV29-1 and TRBJ2-3; D ambiguous. The germline CDR1 and CDR2 sequences are SQVTM and ANQGSEA. V shed 6 bases and J shed 6 bases, with 10 bases lying between them. The CDR3 has 11 residues. The CDR3 loop reads CSVHRRDTQYF. Written as DNA, the CDR3 is TGCAGCGTCCACCGCCGGGATACGCAGTATTTT.

This chain connects TRBV14 to TRBJ1-2; 8 bases are shared with TRBD1. V shed 5 bases and J 1 base; nucleotides not matched to a gene: 9. Per germline, CDR1 SGHDN and CDR2 FVKESK. The CDR3 runs 16 residues. CDR3 region: CASSAIRTGINYGYTF. CDR3 nucleotide sequence: TGTGCCAGCAGCGCAATAAGGACAGGGATTAACTATGGCTACACCTTC. The full variable domain, its missing parts supplied by reference TRBV14 and TRBJ1-2, is EAGVTQFPSHSVIEKGQTVTLRCDPISGHDNLYWYRRVMGKEIKFLLHFVKESKQDESGMPNNRFLAERTGGTYSTLKVQPAELEDSGVYFCASSAIRTGINYGYTFGSGTRLTVV.

The chain joins TRBV28 to TRBJ2-7, with D unresolved. There are 13 residues in the CDR3. V dropped 5 bases and J dropped 2 bases, with 10 bases sitting between them. CDR1 and CDR2 (germline): MDHEN, SYDVKM. The CDR3 loop is CASSTYRAYEQYF. CDR3 nucleotide sequence: TGTGCCAGCAGTACCTACAGAGCCTACGAGCAGTACTTC.

The V call is TRBV5-6, the J call TRBJ2-2; no clear D gene. The V and J ends lost 4 bases and 6 bases respectively, with 10 bases between them. Germline V CDR1 and CDR2: SGHDT, YYEEEE. This CDR3 has 13 amino acids. The CDR3 nucleotides read TGTGCCAGCAGCCACCGTGATTCCGGGGAGCTGTTTTTT. It encodes CASSHRDSGELFF.

This rearrangement joins TRBV30 to TRBJ2-3; the D is unclear. The germline gives CDR1 GTSNPN, CDR2 SVGIG (reference sequence). The CDR3 is made up of 12 amino acids. Trimming stripped 0 bases from V and 3 bases from J, with 4 bases between. The CDR3 is CAWSVATDTQYF. The CDR3 bases are TGTGCCTGGAGTGTAGCGACAGATACGCAGTATTTT.

The V call is TRBV7-3, the J call TRBJ2-3; 9 bases match TRBD2. V dropped 2 bases and J dropped 6; count of bases not matched to a gene: 6. The CDR3 is made up of 15 amino acids. From germline, CDR1 is SGHTA and CDR2 FQGTGA. CDR3 coding DNA: TGTGCCAGCAGCTTAGACGAGCGGGGGGCGGATACGCAGTATTTT. This codes for CASSLDERGADTQYF.

This clone occurred a few times. This chain joins TRBV27 and TRBJ1-1, with D unclear. V shed 3 bases and J shed 1 base, with 6 bases lying between them. Germline V gives CDR1 MNHEY, CDR2 SMNVEV (reference sequence). CDR3 size: 13 residues. The chain's CDR3 is CASSLGGNTEAFF. CDR3 bases: TGTGCCAGCAGTTTGGGCGGGAACACTGAAGCTTTCTTT.

The chain recombines TRBV18 with TRBJ2-1; the D gene is possibly TRBD2 (5 bases). The V end was cut by 1 base, the J end by 5 bases, with 9 bases between. CDR3 length: 14 amino acids. Germline values: CDR1 KGHSH, CDR2 LQKENI. CDR3 protein: CASSPQAGDNEQFF. In DNA, the CDR3 is TGTGCCAGCTCACCACAGGCCGGGGACAATGAGCAGTTCTTC.

V usage is TRBV5-4 and J usage is TRBJ2-2, with D unresolved. The V and J ends lost 3 bases and 0 bases respectively, with 9 bases between them. The V gene's germline CDR1 is SGHNT and CDR2 YYREEE (reference sequence). The CDR3 loop spans 15 amino acids. Here the CDR3 DNA reads TGTGCCAGCAGCTCCCGGACCTCGAACACCGGGGAGCTGTTTTTT. Protein sequence: CASSSRTSNTGELFF. The full variable domain, its missing parts supplied by reference TRBV5-4 and TRBJ2-2, is ETGVTQSPTHLIKTRGQQVTLRCSSQSGHNTVSWYQQALGQGPQFIFQYYREEENGRGNFPPRFSGLQFPNYSSELNVNALELDDSALYLCASSSRTSNTGELFFGEGSRLTVL.

The chain uses TRBV4-2 and TRBJ2-7; 9 bases align to TRBD2. Germline CDR1 is LGHNA and CDR2 is YNFKEQ. CDR3 length: 14 amino acids. V gave up 1 base and J gave up 5 bases; unmatched junction bases: 3. The CDR3 sequence is CASSQVGTSNEQYF. For the CDR3, the DNA is TGTGCCAGCAGCCAAGTAGGGACTAGCAACGAGCAGTACTTC.

This clone was seen a handful of times. The chain carries TRBV4-3 and TRBJ1-1; 11 positions match TRBD1. The ends lost 1 base at V and 3 bases at J; junction bases unmatched: 1. There are 15 residues in the CDR3. Germline V gene lookup returns CDR1 LGHNA and CDR2 YSLEER. CDR3 coding DNA: TGCGCCAGCAGCCAAGGGACAGGGGGCTACACTGAAGCTTTCTTT. This codes for CASSQGTGGYTEAFF.

This clone was seen a handful of times. This chain joins TRBV19 and TRBJ2-3; possible D gene TRBD2, 6 bases. This CDR3 contains 15 residues. V was pared by 5 bases and J by 1 base, with 13 bases between. From germline, CDR1 is LNHDA and CDR2 SQIVND (reference sequence). The CDR3 spells CASSPLREGTDTQYF. CDR3 coding DNA: TGTGCCAGTAGTCCCTTAAGGGAGGGCACAGATACGCAGTATTTT.

The chain joins TRBV5-1 to TRBJ2-3; D may correspond to TRBD1 or TRBD2 (5 bases each). The CDR3 is 15 residues long. CDR1 and CDR2 (germline): SGHRS, YFSETQ. Trimming stripped 4 bases from V and 6 bases from J, with 18 bases between. Here the CDR3 reads CASSQANRDPDTQYF. In DNA, the CDR3 is TGCGCCAGCAGCCAAGCCAATCGGGACCCCGATACGCAGTATTTT.

The V and J genes are TRBV6-6 and TRBJ2-3; weak D call: TRBD1 (6 bases). The CDR3 has 14 residues. Looked up from germline, CDR1 is MNHNY and CDR2 is SVGAGI (reference sequence). The V end lost 1 base, the J end lost 2 bases, and 7 bases lay between the germline ends. The DNA for the CDR3 is TGTGCCAGCAGTTACTTGGGGGCCACAGATACGCAGTATTTT. Translated: CASSYLGATDTQYF.

The rearrangement links TRBV30 to TRBJ2-5; 8 positions match TRBD2. The CDR3 is 12 amino acids. CDR1 and CDR2 from the germline V gene are GTSNPN and SVGIG (reference sequence). The V and J ends lost 7 bases and 2 bases, in that order; junction bases with no gene match: 3. CDR3 sequence (DNA): TGTGCCTCGTTAGCGGGGCAAGAGACCCAGTACTTC. Translating gives CASLAGQETQYF.

The table lists this clone with a count of one. The chain recombines TRBV4-3 with TRBJ1-2, with 8 bases aligning to TRBD1. The V gene's germline CDR1 is LGHNA and CDR2 YSLEER. After removal of 1 base from V and 4 bases from J, the junction contained 8 bases not matched to a gene. The CDR3 contains 16 residues. DNA of the CDR3: TGCGCCAGCAGCCAAGCCTACGGACAGGGCGGCTATGGCTACACCTTC. Its translation is CASSQAYGQGGYGYTF.

The chain recombines TRBV19 with TRBJ1-1; TRBD1 is a possible D gene (6 bases). V shed 3 bases and J shed 3 bases, with 11 bases lying between them. The germline V gene has CDR1 LNHDA and CDR2 SQIVND (reference sequence). This CDR3 is built from 14 residues. The CDR3 loop is CASSIRGGHTEAFF. The CDR3 DNA is TGTGCCAGTAGTATCCGGGGGGGGCACACTGAAGCTTTCTTT.

The chain has TRBV4-1 and TRBJ1-1; D gene ambiguous. Germline assignment: CDR1 MGHRA and CDR2 YSYEKL. Trimming shortened V by 4 bases and J by 5 bases, and 11 bases separated the two germline ends. CDR3 length: 13 amino acids. This chain's CDR3 is CASSPPPGTEAFF. The CDR3 DNA reads as TGCGCCAGCAGCCCCCCTCCCGGGACTGAAGCTTTCTTT.

A single count supports this clone. The V call is TRBV7-9, the J call TRBJ2-4, with no clear D. V was shortened by 1 base and J by 0 bases, with 7 bases between the two germline ends. Germline CDR1 SEHNR, CDR2 FQNEAQ (reference sequence). The length of the CDR3 is 15 residues. The CDR3 DNA reads as TGTGCCAGCAGCTTAGATGGGATAGCCAAAAACATTCAGTACTTC. Encoded protein: CASSLDGIAKNIQYF. The full variable domain, with the rest looked up from reference TRBV7-9 and TRBJ2-4, is DTGVSQNPRHKITKRGQNVTFRCDPISEHNRLYWYRQTLGQGPEFLTYFQNEAQLEKSRLLSDRFSAERPKGSFSTLEIQRTEQGDSAMYLCASSLDGIAKNIQYFGAGTRLSVL.

V is TRBV7-9 and J is TRBJ2-3, with 10 bases identical to TRBD1. V lost 1 base and J lost 4; bases outside the gene matches: 2. CDR3 length equals 15 residues. The germline gives CDR1 SEHNR, CDR2 FQNEAQ (reference sequence). The CDR3 loop reads CASSLETGGADTQYF. The CDR3 DNA reads TGTGCCAGCAGCTTAGAGACAGGGGGCGCAGATACGCAGTATTTT.

This chain links TRBV19 with TRBJ2-3, with TRBD2 matching over 10 bases. The CDR3 has 15 amino acids. V lost 7 bases, J lost 1 base, and 5 bases stayed unmatched. Germline V lookup: CDR1 LNHDA, CDR2 SQIVND (reference sequence). Here the CDR3 reads CASTVAGGGTDTQYF. The CDR3 DNA follows: TGTGCCAGTACCGTAGCGGGGGGAGGCACAGATACGCAGTATTTT.

The V call is TRBV5-1, the J call TRBJ2-7, with 9 nucleotides matching TRBD2. With V trimmed by 0 bases and J by 3 bases, 10 bases remained unmatched. This CDR3 has 17 residues. Germline-derived CDR1 and CDR2 are SGHRS and YFSETQ. The CDR3, as DNA: TGCGCCAGCAGCTTGGCCGGCGGGGGGGGCGGGATCTACGAGCAGTACTTC. Amino acid sequence: CASSLAGGGGGIYEQYF.

This chain joins TRBV5-1 and TRBJ2-1; the match to TRBD1 covers 10 bases. V trimming: 3 bases; J trimming: 6 bases; junction bases outside the gene matches: 0. CDR3 length: 13 residues. Germline CDR1 reads SGHRS; CDR2 reads YFSETQ. The CDR3 reads CASSWTGGNEQFF. DNA for the CDR3: TGCGCCAGCAGCTGGACAGGGGGCAATGAGCAGTTCTTC.